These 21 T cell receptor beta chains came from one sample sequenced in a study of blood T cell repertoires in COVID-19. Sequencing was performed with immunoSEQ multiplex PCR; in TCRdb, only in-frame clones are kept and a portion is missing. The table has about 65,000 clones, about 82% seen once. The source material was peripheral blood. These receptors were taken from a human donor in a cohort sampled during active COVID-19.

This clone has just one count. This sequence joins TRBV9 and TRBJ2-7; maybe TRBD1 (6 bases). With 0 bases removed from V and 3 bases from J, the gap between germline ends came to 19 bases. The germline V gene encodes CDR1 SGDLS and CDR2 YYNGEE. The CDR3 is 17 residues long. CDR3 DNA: TGTGCCAGCAGCGTAGGGGAGACAGGCGGGTACGGCTACGAGCAGTACTTC. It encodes CASSVGETGGYGYEQYF.

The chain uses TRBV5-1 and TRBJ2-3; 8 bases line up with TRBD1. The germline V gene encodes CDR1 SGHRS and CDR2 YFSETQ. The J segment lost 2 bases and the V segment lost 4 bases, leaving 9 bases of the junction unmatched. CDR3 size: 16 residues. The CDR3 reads CASSDSGTGHTDTQYF. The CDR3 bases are TGCGCCAGCAGCGATTCGGGGACAGGACACACAGATACGCAGTATTTT.

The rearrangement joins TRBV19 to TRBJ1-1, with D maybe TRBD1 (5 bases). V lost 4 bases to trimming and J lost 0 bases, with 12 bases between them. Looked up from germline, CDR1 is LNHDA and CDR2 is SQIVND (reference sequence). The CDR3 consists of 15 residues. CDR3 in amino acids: CASSTLDSMNTEAFF. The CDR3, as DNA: TGTGCCAGTAGTACCCTCGACAGCATGAACACTGAAGCTTTCTTT.

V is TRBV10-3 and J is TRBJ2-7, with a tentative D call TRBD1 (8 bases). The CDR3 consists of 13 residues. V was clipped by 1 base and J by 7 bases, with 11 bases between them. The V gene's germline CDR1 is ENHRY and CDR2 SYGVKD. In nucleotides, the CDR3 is TGTGCCATCAGTGAGTTACAGGGGGGGGAGCAGTACTTC. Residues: CAISELQGGEQYF.

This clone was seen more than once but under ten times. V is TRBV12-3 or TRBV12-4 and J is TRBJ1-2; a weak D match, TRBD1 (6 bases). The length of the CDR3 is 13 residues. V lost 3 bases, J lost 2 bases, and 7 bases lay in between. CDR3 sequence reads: CASSFQGNYGYTF. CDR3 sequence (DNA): TGTGCCAGCAGTTTCCAGGGGAACTATGGCTACACCTTC.

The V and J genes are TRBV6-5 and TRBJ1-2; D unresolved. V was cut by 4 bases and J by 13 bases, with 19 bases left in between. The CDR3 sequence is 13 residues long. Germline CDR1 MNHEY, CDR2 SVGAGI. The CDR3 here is CASSSVGPEFVTF. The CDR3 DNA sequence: TGTGCCAGCAGTTCTGTAGGCCCGGAGTTCGTCACCTTC.

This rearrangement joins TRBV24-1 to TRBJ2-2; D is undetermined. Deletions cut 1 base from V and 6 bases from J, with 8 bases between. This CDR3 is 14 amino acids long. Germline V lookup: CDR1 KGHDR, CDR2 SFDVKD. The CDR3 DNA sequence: TGTGCCACCAGTGATTTTCGACACCCCGGGGAGCTGTTTTTT. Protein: CATSDFRHPGELFF.

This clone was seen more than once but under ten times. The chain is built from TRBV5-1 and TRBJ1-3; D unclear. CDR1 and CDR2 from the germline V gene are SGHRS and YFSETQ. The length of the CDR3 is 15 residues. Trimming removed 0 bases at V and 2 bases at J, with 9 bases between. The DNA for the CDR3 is TGCGCCAGCAGCTTGGACACCGCCGCTGGAAACACCATATATTTT. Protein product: CASSLDTAAGNTIYF.

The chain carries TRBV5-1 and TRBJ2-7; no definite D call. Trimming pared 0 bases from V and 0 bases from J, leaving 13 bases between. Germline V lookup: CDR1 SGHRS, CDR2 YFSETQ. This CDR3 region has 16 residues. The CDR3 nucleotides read TGCGCCAGCAGCTTGGGTCCCGCGGATAGCTCCTACGAGCAGTACTTC. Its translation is CASSLGPADSSYEQYF.

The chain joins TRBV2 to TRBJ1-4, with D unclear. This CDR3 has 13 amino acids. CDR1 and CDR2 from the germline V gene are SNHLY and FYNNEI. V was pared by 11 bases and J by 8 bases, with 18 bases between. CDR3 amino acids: CAGAGYVEEKLFF. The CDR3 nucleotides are TGTGCCGGAGCGGGATATGTGGAGGAAAAACTGTTTTTT.

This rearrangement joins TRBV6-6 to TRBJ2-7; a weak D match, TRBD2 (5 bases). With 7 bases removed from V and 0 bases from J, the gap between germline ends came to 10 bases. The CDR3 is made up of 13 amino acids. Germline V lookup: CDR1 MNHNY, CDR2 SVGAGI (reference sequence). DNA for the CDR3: TGTGCCAGCACCACCGGACTCTCCTACGAGCAGTACTTC. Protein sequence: CASTTGLSYEQYF.

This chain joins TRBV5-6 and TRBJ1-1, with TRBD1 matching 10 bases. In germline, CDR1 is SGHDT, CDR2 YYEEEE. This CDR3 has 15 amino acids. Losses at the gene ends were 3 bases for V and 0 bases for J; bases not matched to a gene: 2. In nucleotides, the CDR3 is TGTGCCAGCAGCTGGACAGGGGGGATGAACACTGAAGCTTTCTTT. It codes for CASSWTGGMNTEAFF.

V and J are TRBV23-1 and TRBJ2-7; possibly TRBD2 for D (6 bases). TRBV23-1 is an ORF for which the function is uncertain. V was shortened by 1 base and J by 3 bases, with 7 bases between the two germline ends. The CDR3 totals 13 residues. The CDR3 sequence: CASSQLGLYEQYF. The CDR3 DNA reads TGCGCCAGCAGTCAATTGGGACTCTACGAGCAGTACTTC.

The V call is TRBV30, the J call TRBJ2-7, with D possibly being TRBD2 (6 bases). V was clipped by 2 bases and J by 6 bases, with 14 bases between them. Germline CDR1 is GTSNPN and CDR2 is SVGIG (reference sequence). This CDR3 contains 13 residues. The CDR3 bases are TGTGCCTGGAGTCTCAGGGAGGCGGCCGAGCAGTACTTC. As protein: CAWSLREAAEQYF.

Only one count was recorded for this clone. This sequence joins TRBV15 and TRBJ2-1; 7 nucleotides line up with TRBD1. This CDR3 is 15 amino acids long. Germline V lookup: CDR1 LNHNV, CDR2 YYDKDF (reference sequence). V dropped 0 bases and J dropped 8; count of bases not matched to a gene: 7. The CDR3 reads CATSREATGKHEQFF. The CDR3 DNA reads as TGTGCCACCAGCAGAGAAGCGACAGGGAAACATGAGCAGTTCTTC.

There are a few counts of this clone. In DNA, the CDR3 is TGTGCCAGCAGCTTGGCAGGGGGGATGAACACTGAAGCTTTCTTT. Translating it yields CASSLAGGMNTEAFF. The chain employs TRBV5-4 and TRBJ1-1; the match to TRBD1 covers 7 bases. From germline, CDR1 is SGHNT and CDR2 YYREEE (reference sequence). The CDR3 runs to 15 residues. Trimming removed 0 bases from V and 0 bases from J; junction bases left unmatched: 2.

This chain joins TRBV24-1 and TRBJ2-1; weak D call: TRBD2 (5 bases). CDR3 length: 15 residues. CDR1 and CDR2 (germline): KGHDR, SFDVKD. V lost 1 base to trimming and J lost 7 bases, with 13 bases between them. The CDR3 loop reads CATSDFNWPGNEQFF. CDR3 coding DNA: TGTGCCACCAGTGATTTTAATTGGCCGGGGAATGAGCAGTTCTTC.

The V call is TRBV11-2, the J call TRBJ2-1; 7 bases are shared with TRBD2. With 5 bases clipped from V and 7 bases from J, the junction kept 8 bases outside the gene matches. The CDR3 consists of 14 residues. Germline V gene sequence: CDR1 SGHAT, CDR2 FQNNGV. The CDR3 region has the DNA TGTGCCAGCAGCCGGGGGGACCTCTTGAATGAGCAGTTCTTC. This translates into CASSRGDLLNEQFF.

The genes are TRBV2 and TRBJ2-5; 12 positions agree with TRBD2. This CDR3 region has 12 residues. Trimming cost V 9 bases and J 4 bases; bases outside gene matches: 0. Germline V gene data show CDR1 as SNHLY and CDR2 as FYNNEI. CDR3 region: CARGLAGETQYF. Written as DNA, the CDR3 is TGTGCCAGGGGACTAGCGGGAGAGACCCAGTACTTC.

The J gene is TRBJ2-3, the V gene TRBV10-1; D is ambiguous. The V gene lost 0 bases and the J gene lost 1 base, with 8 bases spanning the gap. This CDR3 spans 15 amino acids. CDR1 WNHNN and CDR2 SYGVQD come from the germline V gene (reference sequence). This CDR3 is CASSESPLGTDTQYF. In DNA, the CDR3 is TGCGCCAGCAGTGAGTCCCCTCTAGGCACAGATACGCAGTATTTT.

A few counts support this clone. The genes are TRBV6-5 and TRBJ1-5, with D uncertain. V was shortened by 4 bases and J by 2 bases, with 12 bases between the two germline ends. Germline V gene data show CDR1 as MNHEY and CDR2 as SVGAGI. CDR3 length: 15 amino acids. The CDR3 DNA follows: TGTGCCAGCAGTTTCAGTTCCGGAGGCAATCAGCCCCAGCATTTT. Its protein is CASSFSSGGNQPQHF.